These 7 T cell receptor beta chains share one sample of origin, sequenced in a study of T cells in Graves' hyperthyroidism and ophthalmopathy. Amplified TCR beta CDR3 regions came from RNA transcripts. The TCR CDR3 was amplified in a first-round RT-PCR using the HTBI primer set. A single record per CDR3 protein comes from TCRdb applying MiXCR to the multiplex PCR reads. The sample shows about 600,000 distinct CDR3 sequences, approximately 15% of them seen only once. Material: blood. The receptors were gathered from a woman aged 40 to 50 with Graves' ophthalmopathy.

This clonotype was recorded at least ten times. This chain connects TRBV5-1 to TRBJ1-6; 10 bases are shared with TRBD1. The V segment lost 4 bases and the J segment 1 base; nucleotides outside the gene matches: 5. The CDR3 consists of 17 residues. Germline loops: CDR1 SGHRS, CDR2 YFSETQ. The CDR3 sequence is CASSPGQGRSYNSPLHF. The CDR3, as DNA: TGCGCCAGCAGCCCGGGACAGGGGAGGTCCTATAATTCACCCCTCCACTTT.

This clonotype came up many times. The chain couples TRBV11-1 to TRBJ2-1, with 8 bases aligning to TRBD2. Germline lookup yields CDR1 SGHAT and CDR2 FQDESV (reference sequence). V shed 2 bases, J shed 4 bases, and the junction held 7 bases outside the gene matches. This CDR3 spans 16 amino acids. This CDR3 reads CASSLLASGSYNEQFF. The CDR3 region has the DNA TGTGCCAGCAGCTTACTTGCCAGCGGGAGTTACAATGAGCAGTTCTTC.

Concerning this clonotype: A much larger clone is a single base away; this may be a read error. V and J are TRBV20-1 and TRBJ2-7, with D perhaps assigned TRBD1 or TRBD2 (5 bases each). Judging by the DNA end, TRBJ2-1 fits better; the J call may be wrong. This CDR3 contains 13 residues. CDR1 is DFQATT, CDR2 SNEGSKA, per germline (reference sequence). The CDR3 is CSAKGPSTYEQFF. CDR3 sequence (DNA): TGCAGTGCAAAGGGACCCTCCACCTACGAGCAGTTCTTC.

This clonotype has a count of ten or more. The CDR3 here is CASSSRQGDQETQYF. The CDR3 DNA follows: TGTGCCAGCAGTTCTCGACAGGGGGACCAAGAGACCCAGTACTTC. The V gene is TRBV12-3 or TRBV12-4, the J gene TRBJ2-5, with 9 bases identical to TRBD1. The CDR3 has 15 amino acids. Trimming took 4 bases from V and 0 from J; bases not matched to a gene: 3.

This clonotype was detected a few times. CDR3: CASSTPGDPTLNTEAFF. CDR3 DNA sequence: TGTGCCAGTAGTACTCCAGGGGACCCAACCTTGAACACTGAAGCTTTCTTT. The rearrangement uses TRBV19 and TRBJ1-1; TRBD1 is a possible D gene (6 bases). The CDR3 is 17 amino acids. V was clipped by 4 bases and J by 0 bases, with 18 bases between them. Looked up from germline, CDR1 is LNHDA and CDR2 is SQIVND (reference sequence). Full variable domain (rest looked up from reference TRBV19 and TRBJ1-1): DGGITQSPKYLFRKEGQNVTLSCEQNLNHDAMYWYRQDPGQGLRLIYYSQIVNDFQKGDIAEGYSVSREKKESFPLTVTSAQKNPTAFYLCASSTPGDPTLNTEAFFGQGTRLTVV.

The genes are TRBV5-1 and TRBJ1-1; D is ambiguous. The V gene's germline CDR1 is SGHRS and CDR2 YFSETQ. V was cut by 3 bases and J by 8 bases, with 11 bases left in between. This CDR3 contains 12 residues. The CDR3 protein is CASSSNGEEAFF. For the CDR3, the DNA is TGCGCCAGCAGCTCAAATGGGGAGGAAGCTTTCTTT.

This clonotype was detected ten times or more. The V gene is TRBV13, the J gene TRBJ2-5; possibly TRBD2 for D (5 bases). V was clipped by 5 bases and J by 4 bases, with 14 bases between them. CDR3 length: 14 amino acids. CDR1 is PRHDT and CDR2 is FYEKMQ in the germline V gene (reference sequence). CDR3 protein: CASSPLRGIETQYF. As DNA, the CDR3 is TGTGCCAGCAGCCCTCTCCGAGGGATAGAGACCCAGTACTTC.